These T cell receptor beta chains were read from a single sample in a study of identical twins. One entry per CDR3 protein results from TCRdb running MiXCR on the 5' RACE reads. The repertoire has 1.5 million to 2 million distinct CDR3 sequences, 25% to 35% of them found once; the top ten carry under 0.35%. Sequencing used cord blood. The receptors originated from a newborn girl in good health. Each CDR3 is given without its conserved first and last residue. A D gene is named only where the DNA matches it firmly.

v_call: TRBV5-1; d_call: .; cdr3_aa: ASSLGGRNQPQH
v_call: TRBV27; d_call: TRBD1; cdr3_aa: ASSSHRDRRYEQY
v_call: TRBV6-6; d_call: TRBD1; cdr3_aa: ASTHRAGGTLH
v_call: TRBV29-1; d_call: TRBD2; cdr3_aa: SGGGPLSYNEQF
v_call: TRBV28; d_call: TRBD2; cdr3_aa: ASSLSGAGELEQF
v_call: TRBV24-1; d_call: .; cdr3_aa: ATSEAKGGQPQH
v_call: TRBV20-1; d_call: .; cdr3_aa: SARDPLLYEQY
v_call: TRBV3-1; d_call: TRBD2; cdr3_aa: ASSQQFSGTDNEQF
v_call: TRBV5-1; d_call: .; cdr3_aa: ASRREFGGYYEQY
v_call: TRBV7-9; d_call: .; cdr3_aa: ASRPDSPYGYT
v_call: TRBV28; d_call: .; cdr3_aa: ASSLGEFRTDTQY
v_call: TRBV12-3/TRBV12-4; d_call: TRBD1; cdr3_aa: ASSPRQGPNPGANVLT
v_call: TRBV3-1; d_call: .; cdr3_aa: ASSQVLNRYNEQF
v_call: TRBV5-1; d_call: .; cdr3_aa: ASSSAYVDNEQF
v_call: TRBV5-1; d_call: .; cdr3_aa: ASSSSVEQY